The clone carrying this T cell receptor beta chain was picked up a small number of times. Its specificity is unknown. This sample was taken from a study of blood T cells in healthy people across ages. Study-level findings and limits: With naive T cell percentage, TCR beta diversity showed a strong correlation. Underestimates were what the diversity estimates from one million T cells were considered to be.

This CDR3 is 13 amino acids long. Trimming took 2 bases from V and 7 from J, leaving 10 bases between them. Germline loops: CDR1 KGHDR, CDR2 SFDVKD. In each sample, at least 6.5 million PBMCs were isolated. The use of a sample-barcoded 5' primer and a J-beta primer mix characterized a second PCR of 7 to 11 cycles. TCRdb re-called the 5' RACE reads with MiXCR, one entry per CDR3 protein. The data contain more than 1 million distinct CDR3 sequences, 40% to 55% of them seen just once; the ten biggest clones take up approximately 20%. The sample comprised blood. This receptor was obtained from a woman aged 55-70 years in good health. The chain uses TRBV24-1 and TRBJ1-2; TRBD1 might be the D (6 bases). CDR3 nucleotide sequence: TGTGCCACCAGTGATTGGGGGGCAGTTGGCTACACCTTC. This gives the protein CATSDWGAVGYTF.